This TCR beta chain was recovered during a study of regulatory T cells in long-lasting Graves disease (dated by TCRdb to the early 2020s). Background on the whole study: Persistent Graves' disease was defined as antithyroid drug treatment for over 5 years with persistently positive TSH receptor autoantibodies. Persistent Graves' disease patients were compared with newly diagnosed Graves' disease patients by peripheral blood TCR sequencing and RNA sequencing. The study was registered as a clinical trial and conducted in China. A total of around 35 samples underwent TCR sequencing: about 13 from persistent and about 20 from newly diagnosed Graves' disease patients. On average, persistent Graves' disease patients in the clinical cohort had been on antithyroid drugs for approximately ten years.

This specimen's time point label, interpreted: persistent/refractory GD, antithyroid drugs over 5 years with positive TRAb. For both TCR sequencing and RNA sequencing, RNA was extracted from PBMCs in TRIzol. The diagnosis of Graves' disease was made according to American Thyroid Association guidelines. The patients came from an endocrinology department in Xi'an, China. Each patient gave approximately 10 milliliters of peripheral blood, collected in an EDTA anticoagulant tube. Ficoll Paque Plus density gradient separation was used to isolate PBMCs, and no further T cell sorting was performed. An Agilent 2100 Bioanalyzer and agarose gel were used to assess RNA quality, and a NanoDrop 2000 was used to measure RNA concentration. What the authors observed across the whole study: Only peripheral blood was studied, because thyroid tissue, the primary lesion, was inaccessible. TRBV28, TRBJ1-2 and TRBJ2-5 were preferentially used in persistent disease, while TRBV20-1 and TRBJ2-1 were favored in newly diagnosed disease. Lower TCR Shannon entropy and fewer highly expanded clones were observed in persistent Graves' disease patients than in newly diagnosed patients, which suggested clonal expansion. The authors noted that the small sample size was a limitation that may lower accuracy. Persistent patients shared more public clonotypes among themselves (around 2,500) than newly diagnosed patients did (approximately 970). Only the TCR beta chain was sequenced and analyzed.

Notes on this clonotype: No cognate antigen has been identified for it. The record has no base qualities; no much larger clone is one base away.

The trim is 3 bases for V and 4 bases for J, with a gap of 12 bases between the germline ends. Counted from cysteine to phenylalanine, this CDR3 has 14 amino acids. Left in the record is the CDR3 DNA by itself, 42 bases read in frame from the first base. Based on the germline V gene (reference sequence), the CDR1 and CDR2 sequences are GTSNPN and SVGIG. The library was prepared using multiplex PCR. The sequencer listed for this sample is Illumina HiSeq 4000. TCR beta libraries were built with iRepertoire HTBI primers and Arm-PCR amplification of CDR3 regions. Gel purification was performed on PCR products prior to sequencing. The paper's processing steps were these. Gene usage analysis of CDR3 amino acid clonotypes used the approximately 62 TRBV and approximately 13 TRBJ segments found across samples. COPE and FqMerger were used to merge the filtered high-quality paired reads into contigs. Contigs were aligned with BLAST to IMGT TRBV, TRBD and TRBJ reference genes, and CDR3 was defined per IMGT. Clonotypes above 0.1% frequency were classified as highly expanded clones. Shannon entropy was used to measure repertoire diversity, and the Gini coefficient was used to measure V-J evenness. A clonotype found in more than one individual was treated as public. TCRdb reanalyzed the raw reads on its own, using fastp at Q25 for trimming and MiXCR for clone calling, and kept in-frame beta chains. Each entry merges the rows of one CDR3 protein and shows their most common DNA and genes. What appears here as the V and J calls and clone size reflects TCRdb's work, not the paper's. In this sample the table shows some 450,000 distinct CDR3 sequences, 23% of which occur a single time. Roughly 28% of the sample belongs to the ten largest clones.

Sequenced material: peripheral blood mononuclear cells (PBMCs), taken when the disease was refractory, from a patient treated with antithyroid drugs. The source is a female donor with Graves disease. The chain was built from TRBV30 and TRBJ2-2; a tentative D match to TRBD2 spans 7 bases. The bases read TGTGCCTGGAGAGGAGGGGGGGGCACCGGGGAGCTGTTTTTT. Translated, this is CAWRGGGGTGELFF.